The T cell receptor (beta chain) described here comes from a study of T-cell memory formation after mild COVID-19. TCR alpha and TCR beta cDNA libraries carrying sample barcodes and UMIs came from 5'RACE with constant-segment primers. From the 5' RACE reads, TCRdb called clonotypes with MiXCR, one entry per CDR3 protein. The table records fewer than 60,000 distinct CDR3 sequences, 10% to 15% of them present only once. The germline V gene has CDR1 DFQATT and CDR2 SNEGSKA (reference sequence). This CDR3 region has 18 residues. Trimming removed 4 bases at V and 0 bases at J, with 23 bases between. Points from the study as a whole: Shrinking CD4+ clones resided mostly in CM and EM, and CD8+ ones in EMRA.

This clonotype turned up a few times. Its antigen is not identified. V gene TRBV20-1 combines with J gene TRBJ2-3; D may be TRBD2 (7 bases). This receptor was obtained from a man younger than 35 who had mild COVID-19 (a few samples of this study predate the infection). Cell type and time point are not known. Source material: PBMCs or a T cell subset sorted from them (not recorded which). CDR3: CSATRGGPASLSTDTQYF. DNA of the CDR3: TGCAGTGCTACCCGCGGGGGCCCCGCCTCTCTGAGCACAGATACGCAGTATTTT.